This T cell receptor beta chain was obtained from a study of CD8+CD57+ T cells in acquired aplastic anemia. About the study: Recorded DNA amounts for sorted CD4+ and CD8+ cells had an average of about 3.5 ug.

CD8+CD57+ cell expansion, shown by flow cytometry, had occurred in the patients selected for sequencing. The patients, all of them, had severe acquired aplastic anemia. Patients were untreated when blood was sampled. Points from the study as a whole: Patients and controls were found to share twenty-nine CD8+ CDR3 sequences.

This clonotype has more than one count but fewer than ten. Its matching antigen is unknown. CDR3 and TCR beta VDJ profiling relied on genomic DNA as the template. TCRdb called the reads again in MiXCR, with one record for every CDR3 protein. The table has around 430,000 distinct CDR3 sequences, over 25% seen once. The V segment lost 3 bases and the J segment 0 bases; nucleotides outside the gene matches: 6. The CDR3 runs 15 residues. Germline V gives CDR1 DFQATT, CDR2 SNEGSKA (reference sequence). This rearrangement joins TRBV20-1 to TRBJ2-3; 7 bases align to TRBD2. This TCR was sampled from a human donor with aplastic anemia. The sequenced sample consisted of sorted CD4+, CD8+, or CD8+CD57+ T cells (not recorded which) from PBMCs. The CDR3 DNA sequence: TGCAGTGCTAGGAACGGGCGGGAGAGCACAGATACGCAGTATTTT. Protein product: CSARNGRESTDTQYF.